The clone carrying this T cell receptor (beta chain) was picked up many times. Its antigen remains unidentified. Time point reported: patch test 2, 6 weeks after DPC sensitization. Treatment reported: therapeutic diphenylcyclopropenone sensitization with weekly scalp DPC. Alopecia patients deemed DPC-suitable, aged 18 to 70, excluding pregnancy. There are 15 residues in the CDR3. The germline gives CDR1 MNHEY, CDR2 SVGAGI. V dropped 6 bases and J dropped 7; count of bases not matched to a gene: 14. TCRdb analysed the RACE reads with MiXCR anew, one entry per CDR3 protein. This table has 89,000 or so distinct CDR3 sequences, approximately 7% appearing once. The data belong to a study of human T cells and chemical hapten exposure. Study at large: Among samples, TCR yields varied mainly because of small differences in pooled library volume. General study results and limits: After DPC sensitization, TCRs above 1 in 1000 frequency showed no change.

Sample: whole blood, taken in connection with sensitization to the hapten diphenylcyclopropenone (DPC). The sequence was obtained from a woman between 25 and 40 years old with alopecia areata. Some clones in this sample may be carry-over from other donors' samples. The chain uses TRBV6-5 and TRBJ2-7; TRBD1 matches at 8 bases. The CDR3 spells CASRPPRTGLGEQYF. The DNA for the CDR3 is TGTGCCAGCAGACCACCACGGACAGGGCTGGGAGAGCAGTACTTC.